The text below deals with one T cell receptor (beta chain). CD45RA-negative memory and CD45RA+ naive subsets were split from the CD4+ cells. The data were obtained in a study of shared clonotypes between healthy human individuals. Measured with immunoSEQ multiplex PCR; TCRdb has only the in-frame clones, and not every one. The data contain about a million clones, around 77% of them singletons. V gave up 4 bases and J gave up 3 bases; unmatched junction bases: 7. The germline CDR1 and CDR2 sequences are SGDLS and YYNGEE. The CDR3 totals 17 residues. The material sequenced was memory CD4+ T cells from PBMCs. Subset defined: CD45RA-negative fraction. This chain links TRBV9 with TRBJ2-2; TRBD1 aligns across 12 bases. The receptor was isolated from a man between 18 and 35 years old in good health. Some clones in this sample may be carry-over from other donors' samples. CDR3 residues: CASSQTGTGGYTGELFF. For the CDR3, the DNA is TGTGCCAGCAGCCAGACCGGGACAGGGGGCTACACCGGGGAGCTGTTTTTT.